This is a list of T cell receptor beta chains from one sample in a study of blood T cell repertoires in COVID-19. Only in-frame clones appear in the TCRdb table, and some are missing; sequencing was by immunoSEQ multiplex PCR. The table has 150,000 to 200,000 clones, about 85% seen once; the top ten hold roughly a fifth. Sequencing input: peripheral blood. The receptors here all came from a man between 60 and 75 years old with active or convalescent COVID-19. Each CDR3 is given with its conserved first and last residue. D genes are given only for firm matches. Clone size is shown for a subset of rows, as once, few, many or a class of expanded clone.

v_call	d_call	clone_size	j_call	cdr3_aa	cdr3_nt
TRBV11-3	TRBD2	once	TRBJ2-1	CASSLGTSGANEQFF	TGTGCCAGCAGCTTAGGGACTAGCGGGGCCAATGAGCAGTTCTTC
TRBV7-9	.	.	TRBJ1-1	CASSRGHSTEAFF	TGTGCCAGCAGCCGGGGACACTCCACTGAAGCTTTCTTT
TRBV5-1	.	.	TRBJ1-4	CASSLIGQSNEKLFF	TGCGCCAGCAGCTTGATCGGACAGTCTAATGAAAAACTGTTTTTT
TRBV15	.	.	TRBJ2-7	CATSTSGTSEQYF	TGTGCCACCAGCACTTCCGGGACTTCCGAGCAGTACTTC
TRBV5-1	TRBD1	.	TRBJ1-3	CASSLDYGQAPGNTIYF	TGCGCCAGCAGCTTGGACTATGGACAGGCCCCTGGAAACACCATATATTTT
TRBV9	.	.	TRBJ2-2	CASRRISGTGELFF	TGTGCCAGCCGGAGAATTAGTGGAACCGGGGAGCTGTTTTTT
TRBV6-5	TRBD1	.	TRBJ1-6	CASTTGDSPLHF	TGTGCCAGTACGACAGGGGATTCACCCCTCCACTTT
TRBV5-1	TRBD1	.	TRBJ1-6	CASSSTTGGLGSPLHF	TGCGCCAGCAGCTCGACGACAGGGGGCTTAGGGTCACCCCTCCACTTT
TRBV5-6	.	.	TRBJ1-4	CASSLAAGWDEKLFF	TGTGCCAGCAGCTTGGCGGCAGGCTGGGATGAAAAACTGTTTTTT
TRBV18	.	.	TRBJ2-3	CASSPAQGRADTQYF	TGTGCCAGCTCCCCCGCGCAGGGGAGAGCAGATACGCAGTATTTT
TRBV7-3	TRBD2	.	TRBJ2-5	CASSLTSGLAGGQETQYF	TGTGCCAGCAGCTTAACCTCCGGACTAGCGGGGGGACAAGAGACCCAGTACTTC
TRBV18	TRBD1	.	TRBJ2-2	CASSPLDRGNTGELFF	TGTGCCAGCTCACCGTTGGACAGGGGGAACACCGGGGAGCTGTTTTTT
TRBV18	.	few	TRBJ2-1	CASSQAPPLARLYNEQFF	TGTGCCAGCTCACAAGCCCCTCCCTTAGCGAGACTCTACAATGAGCAGTTCTTC
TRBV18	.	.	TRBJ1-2	CASSPWTDVYGYTF	TGTGCCAGCTCACCGTGGACTGACGTCTATGGCTACACCTTC
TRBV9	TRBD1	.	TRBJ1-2	CASSPRTGSYGYTF	TGTGCCAGCAGCCCGCGGACAGGCTCCTATGGCTACACCTTC
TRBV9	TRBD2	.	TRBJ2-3	CASSVPAGDTDTQYF	TGTGCCAGCAGCGTCCCAGCGGGGGACACAGATACGCAGTATTTT
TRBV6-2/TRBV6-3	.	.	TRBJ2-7	CASSFMSYEQYF	TGTGCCAGCAGTTTTATGAGCTACGAGCAGTACTTC
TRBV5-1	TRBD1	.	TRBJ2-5	CASSSNPGTGGETQYF	TGCGCCAGCAGCTCGAATCCCGGGACAGGGGGAGAGACCCAGTACTTC
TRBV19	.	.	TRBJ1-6	CASSIFSSTGISPLHF	TGTGCCAGTAGTATATTTTCAAGTACAGGTATCTCACCCCTCCACTTT
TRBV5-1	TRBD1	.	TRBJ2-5	CASSLNPQGARETQYF	TGCGCCAGCAGCTTAAACCCCCAGGGGGCTCGGGAGACCCAGTACTTC
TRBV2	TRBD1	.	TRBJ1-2	CASSQGQGYGYTF	TGTGCCAGCAGCCAGGGACAGGGTTATGGCTACACCTTC
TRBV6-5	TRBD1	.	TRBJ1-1	CASSSGQPEAFF	TGTGCCAGCAGCTCGGGACAGCCTGAAGCTTTCTTT
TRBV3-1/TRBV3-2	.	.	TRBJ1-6	CASSQDRVSSPLHF	TGTGCCAGCAGCCAAGATCGGGTAAGCTCACCCCTCCACTTT
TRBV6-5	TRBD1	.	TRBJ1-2	CASSPTGGQLYGYTF	TGTGCCAGCAGTCCTACCGGGGGACAGCTCTATGGCTACACCTTC
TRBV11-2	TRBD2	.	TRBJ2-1	CASSPSGGVHNEQFF	TGTGCCAGCAGCCCCAGCGGGGGGGTGCACAATGAGCAGTTCTTC
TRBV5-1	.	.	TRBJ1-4	CASSLDPGNEKLFF	TGCGCCAGCAGCTTGGACCCAGGAAATGAAAAACTGTTTTTT
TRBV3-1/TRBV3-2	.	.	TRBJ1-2	CASSERGVRAGGYTF	TGTGCCAGCAGCGAACGTGGGGTGAGGGCTGGGGGCTACACCTTC
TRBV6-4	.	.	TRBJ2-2	CASSLTGTLNTGELFF	TGTGCCAGCAGTCTTACCGGGACACTAAACACCGGGGAGCTGTTTTTT
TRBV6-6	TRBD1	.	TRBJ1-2	CASNYGQGSSTF	TGTGCCAGCAACTATGGACAGGGTTCTAGCACCTTC
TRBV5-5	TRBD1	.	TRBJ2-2	CASSLAPGQGKGTGELFF	TGTGCCAGCAGCTTGGCACCGGGACAGGGAAAAGGCACCGGGGAGCTGTTTTTT
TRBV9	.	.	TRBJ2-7	CASSVGWGLDLYEQYF	TGTGCCAGCAGCGTAGGGTGGGGCCTAGACCTCTACGAGCAGTACTTC
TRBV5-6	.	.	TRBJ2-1	CASSSSGGYNEQFF	TGTGCCAGCTCCTCAAGCGGAGGATACAATGAGCAGTTCTTC
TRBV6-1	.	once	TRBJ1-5	CASSEASRAGQPQHF	TGTGCCAGCAGTGAGGCCTCAAGAGCGGGTCAGCCCCAGCATTTT
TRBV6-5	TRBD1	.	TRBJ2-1	CASGRTGANNEQFF	TGTGCCAGTGGGCGGACAGGGGCAAACAATGAGCAGTTCTTC
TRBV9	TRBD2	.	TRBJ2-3	CASSVGSGLDTQYF	TGTGCCAGCAGCGTAGGTAGCGGGCTAGATACGCAGTATTTT
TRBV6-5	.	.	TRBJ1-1	CASSYTGDTEAFF	TGTGCCAGCAGTTACACGGGGGACACTGAAGCTTTCTTT
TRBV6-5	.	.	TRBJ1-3	CASSYRSSGNTIYF	TGTGCCAGCAGTTACCGGAGCTCTGGAAACACCATATATTTT
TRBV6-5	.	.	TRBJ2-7	CASVSTGRSYEQYF	TGTGCCAGCGTATCGACAGGGAGGTCCTACGAGCAGTACTTC
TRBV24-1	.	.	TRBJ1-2	CATSDTGTFYGYTF	TGTGCCACCAGTGATACAGGAACCTTCTATGGCTACACCTTC
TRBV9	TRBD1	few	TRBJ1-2	CASSEGTGSSGGYTF	TGTGCCAGCAGCGAGGGGACAGGGAGCTCCGGAGGCTACACCTTC
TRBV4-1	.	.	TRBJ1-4	CASSPLVREKLFF	TGCGCCAGCAGCCCATTGGTGCGGGAAAAACTGTTTTTT
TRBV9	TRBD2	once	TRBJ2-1	CANTRTGGRDEQFF	TGTGCCAACACCCGCACGGGGGGTAGAGATGAGCAGTTCTTC
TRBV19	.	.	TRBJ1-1	CASSIDGGQGEAFF	TGTGCCAGTAGTATAGATGGGGGCCAGGGTGAAGCTTTCTTT
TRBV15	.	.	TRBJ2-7	CATSRGFGQGGGVGGFYEQYF	TGTGCCACCAGCAGAGGATTTGGACAGGGAGGGGGAGTAGGCGGGTTTTACGAGCAGTACTTC
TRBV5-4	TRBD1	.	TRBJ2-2	CASSLAPGQANTGELFF	TGTGCCAGCAGCTTGGCCCCGGGACAGGCGAACACCGGGGAGCTGTTTTTT
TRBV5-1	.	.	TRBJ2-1	CASSLVPGRGNEQFF	TGCGCCAGCAGCTTGGTTCCCGGAAGGGGAAATGAGCAGTTCTTC
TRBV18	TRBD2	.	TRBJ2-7	CASSPTSGTTIQYF	TGTGCCAGCTCGCCGACTAGCGGTACTACGATTCAGTACTTC
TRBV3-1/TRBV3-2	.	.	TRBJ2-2	CASSHGLNTGELFF	TGTGCCAGCAGCCATGGACTGAACACCGGGGAGCTGTTTTTT
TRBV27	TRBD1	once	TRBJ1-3	CASKVRTGGNTIYF	TGTGCCAGCAAAGTACGGACAGGTGGGAACACCATATATTTT
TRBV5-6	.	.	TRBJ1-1	CASSVFGEAFF	TGTGCCAGCAGCGTATTCGGTGAAGCTTTCTTT
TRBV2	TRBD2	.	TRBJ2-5	CASSETASGLTQYF	TGTGCCAGCAGTGAAACGGCTAGCGGGCTAACCCAGTACTTC
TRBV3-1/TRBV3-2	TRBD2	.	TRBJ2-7	CASSQKDSGALYPYEQYF	TGTGCCAGCAGCCAAAAGGATAGCGGGGCCCTTTACCCCTACGAGCAGTACTTC
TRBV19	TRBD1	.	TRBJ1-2	CASTSGQGGDYGYTF	TGTGCCAGTACTTCTGGACAGGGTGGTGACTATGGCTACACCTTC
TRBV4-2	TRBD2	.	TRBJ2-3	CASSQARGGDTQYF	TGTGCCAGCAGCCAAGCACGGGGGGGCGATACGCAGTATTTT
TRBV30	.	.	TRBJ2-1	CAWTLGGTAYNEQFF	TGTGCCTGGACCCTAGGGGGGACAGCCTACAATGAGCAGTTCTTC
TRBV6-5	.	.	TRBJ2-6	CASSQTGIGANVLTF	TGTGCCAGCAGTCAAACAGGGATCGGGGCCAACGTCCTGACTTTC
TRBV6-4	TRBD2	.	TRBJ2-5	CASSVRTSGQETQYF	TGTGCCAGCAGTGTCCGGACTAGCGGGCAAGAGACCCAGTACTTC
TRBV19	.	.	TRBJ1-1	CASSSPLGAYTEAFF	TGTGCCAGTAGTTCCCCATTGGGGGCATACACTGAAGCTTTCTTT
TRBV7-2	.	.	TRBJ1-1	CASSLAWNTEAFF	TGTGCCAGCAGCTTAGCCTGGAACACTGAAGCTTTCTTT
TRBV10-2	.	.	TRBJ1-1	CASARVNTEAFF	TGCGCCAGCGCCCGGGTGAACACTGAAGCTTTCTTT